These 23 T cell receptor beta chains came from one sample sequenced in a study of T-cell memory formation after mild COVID-19. In TCRdb, the 5' RACE reads were re-called with MiXCR into one record per CDR3 protein. This sample has 95,000 to 120,000 distinct CDR3 sequences, with around a fifth found just once. The specimen sequenced was PBMCs or a T cell subset sorted from them (not recorded which). All receptors derive from a man between 18 and 29 years old who had mild COVID-19 (a few samples of this study predate the infection). Cell type and time point are not known.

This clonotype was observed many times. The rearrangement links TRBV12-3 or TRBV12-4 to TRBJ2-7, with 9 bases lining up with TRBD1. CDR3 length: 16 amino acids. V gave up 5 bases and J gave up 3 bases; unmatched junction bases: 11. The CDR3 region is CASSPAGTGFLYEQYF. The CDR3 DNA reads TGTGCCAGCAGTCCAGCCGGGACAGGGTTTCTCTACGAGCAGTACTTC.

Remarks on this clonotype: It is unclear where the CDR3 begins or ends on the DNA, so no DNA is shown, and the CDR3 is as TCRdb lists it. The chain is built from TRBV4-1 and TRBJ1-2. The CDR3 numbers 16 amino acids, ends counted. The germline V gene encodes CDR1 MGHRA and CDR2 YSYEKL. The CDR3: CASSQDLGMGNYGYTF.

This clonotype was observed a handful of times. One junction end disagrees with the germline gene, perhaps due to a read error. This sequence joins TRBV7-8 and TRBJ2-2, with D possibly TRBD1 on 6 matching bases. The CDR3 is made up of 15 amino acids. Germline-derived CDR1 and CDR2 are SGHVS and FQNEAQ. The CDR3 nucleotides read TGTGCCAGCAGCTTAGGGCAGGGGAACCCCGGGGAGCTGTTTTTT. It specifies CASSLGQGNPGELFF. The full variable domain, its missing parts supplied by reference TRBV7-8 and TRBJ2-2, is GAGVSQSPRYKVAKRGQDVALRCDPISGHVSLFWYQQALGQGPEFLTYFQNEAQLDKSGLPSDRFFAERPEGSVSTLKIQRTQQEDSAVYLCASSLGQGNPGELFFGEGSRLTVL.

This clonotype occurred a few times. J is TRBJ1-2 and V is TRBV7-9; D not resolved. Germline CDR1 is SEHNR and CDR2 is FQNEAQ (reference sequence). V was cut by 1 base and J by 7 bases, with 4 bases left in between. The CDR3 contains 11 residues. The CDR3 here is CASSLVLGYTF. In DNA, the CDR3 is TGTGCCAGCAGCTTAGTGCTTGGCTACACCTTC.

This clonotype was counted a few times. This chain uses TRBV20-1 with TRBJ2-4; maybe TRBD1 (6 bases). Trimming shortened V by 2 bases and J by 8 bases, and 19 bases separated the two germline ends. Germline V gives CDR1 DFQATT, CDR2 SNEGSKA (reference sequence). The CDR3 extends over 15 amino acids. DNA of the CDR3: TGCAGTGCTAGAACCTACAGGGCCACCCCGGACATTCAGTACTTC. The encoded protein is CSARTYRATPDIQYF.

This clonotype was recorded a few times. The CDR3 nucleotides are TGTGCCAGCACCGCGAGTGGGGTAGCGGGGGTCGAGACCCAGTACTTC. This translates into CASTASGVAGVETQYF. The chain has TRBV12-3 or TRBV12-4 and TRBJ2-5; 9 nucleotides line up with TRBD2. The CDR3 spans 16 residues. V was pared by 7 bases and J by 5 bases, with 14 bases of the junction left unmatched.

This clonotype was counted many times. The V and J genes are TRBV4-3 and TRBJ1-3, with D tentatively TRBD1 (5 bases). The CDR3 sequence is 15 residues long. The V end was cut by 0 bases, the J end by 3 bases, with 9 bases between. Germline CDR1 reads LGHNA; CDR2 reads YSLEER. Here the CDR3 DNA reads TGCGCCAGCAGCCAAGATGGGGCGGATGGAAACACCATATATTTT. Protein: CASSQDGADGNTIYF.

V and J are TRBV6-5 and TRBJ1-5; no definite D call. This CDR3 region has 16 residues. Trimming cost V 5 bases and J 2 bases, with 16 bases left between them. Germline CDR1 and CDR2: MNHEY and SVGAGI. CDR3 coding DNA: TGTGCCAGCAGTCGAGTGGGGTTTCAACGCAATCAGCCCCAGCATTTT. The encoded protein is CASSRVGFQRNQPQHF.

J is TRBJ2-3 and V is TRBV7-6, with D possibly being TRBD2 (6 bases). Germline CDR1 SGHVS, CDR2 FNYEAQ. There are 15 residues in the CDR3. Between the trimmed V and J ends, which lost 4 bases and 2 bases, there was a span of 13 bases. The CDR3 sequence is CASSSSGLITDTQYF. CDR3 coding DNA: TGTGCCAGCAGCTCCTCGGGACTTATCACAGATACGCAGTATTTT. The variable domain in full, with the rest retrieved from reference TRBV7-6 and TRBJ2-3, is GAGVSQSPRYKVTKRGQDVALRCDPISGHVSLYWYRQALGQGPEFLTYFNYEAQQDKSGLPNDRFSAERPEGSISTLTIQRTEQRDSAMYRCASSSSGLITDTQYFGPGTRLTVL.

V is TRBV2 and J is TRBJ2-3, with D possibly TRBD1 on 5 matching bases. Trimming left V 7 bases short and J 0 bases short, with 20 bases between. Germline lookup yields CDR1 SNHLY and CDR2 FYNNEI. The CDR3 extends over 17 amino acids. CDR3 amino acids: CASIRGRMRYSTDTQYF. The CDR3 nucleotides are TGTGCCAGCATAAGGGGAAGGATGAGGTATAGCACAGATACGCAGTATTTT.

This clonotype was picked up a small number of times. The rearrangement joins TRBV3-1 to TRBJ1-1; D may be TRBD1 (6 bases). CDR3 length equals 15 residues. CDR1 is LGHDT, CDR2 YNNKEL, per germline (reference sequence). Trimming stripped 4 bases from V and 4 bases from J, with 16 bases between. The CDR3 is CASSLEPAGATEAFF. The DNA of the CDR3 is TGTGCCAGCAGCCTCGAACCGGCGGGGGCCACTGAAGCTTTCTTT. The variable domain in full, with the rest retrieved from reference TRBV3-1 and TRBJ1-1, is DTAVSQTPKYLVTQMGNDKSIKCEQNLGHDTMYWYKQDSKKFLKIMFSYNNKELIINETVPNRFSPKSPDKAHLNLHINSLELGDSAVYFCASSLEPAGATEAFFGQGTRLTVV.

This chain joins TRBV29-1 and TRBJ2-7; TRBD1 aligns across 12 bases. This CDR3 is built from 13 residues. CDR1 SQVTM and CDR2 ANQGSEA come from the germline V gene. The V segment lost 6 bases and the J segment 6 bases; nucleotides outside the gene matches: 6. The DNA for the CDR3 is TGCAGCGTCTTCGGGACAGGGGGCGTCGAGCAGTACTTC. The encoded protein is CSVFGTGGVEQYF.

This rearrangement joins TRBV5-6 to TRBJ2-2; tentatively, D is TRBD1 (6 bases). This CDR3 region has 15 residues. The V end was cut by 2 bases, the J end by 4 bases, with 12 bases between. CDR1 is SGHDT, CDR2 YYEEEE, per germline. CDR3 DNA sequence: TGTGCCAGCAGCTTTGGGACAACAGTCACCGGGGAGCTGTTTTTT. Translated: CASSFGTTVTGELFF.

The chain is built from TRBV24-1 and TRBJ2-1; 8 bases are shared with TRBD1. The CDR3 extends over 16 amino acids. V shed 4 bases, J shed 3 bases, and the junction held 7 bases outside the gene matches. CDR1 is KGHDR, CDR2 SFDVKD, per germline. The CDR3 loop is CATSELGQGNYNEQFF. DNA for the CDR3: TGTGCCACCAGTGAGCTCGGACAGGGAAACTACAATGAGCAGTTCTTC.

This clonotype occurred many times. This chain uses TRBV15 with TRBJ2-6, with 8 positions matching TRBD1. J was trimmed by 0 bases and V by 3 bases; bases with no gene match: 7. Germline CDR1 and CDR2: LNHNV and YYDKDF (reference sequence). There are 18 residues in the CDR3. The CDR3 reads CATSSRTGSLSGANVLTF. The CDR3 region has the DNA TGTGCCACCAGCAGCCGGACAGGGTCTCTCTCTGGGGCCAACGTCCTGACTTTC.

The chain is built from TRBV7-9 and TRBJ1-4; D is uncertain. CDR3 length: 11 residues. Germline-derived CDR1 and CDR2 are SEHNR and FQNEAQ (reference sequence). The V end was cut by 1 base, the J end by 6 bases, with 0 bases between. CDR3 sequence: CASSLDEKLFF. DNA of the CDR3: TGTGCCAGCAGCTTAGATGAAAAACTGTTTTTT.

This clonotype was seen more than once but under ten times. J is TRBJ2-1 and V is TRBV7-2; TRBD2 aligns across 7 bases. The CDR3 extends over 12 amino acids. The trim removed 5 bases at V and 8 bases at J, leaving 3 bases unmatched. Germline loops: CDR1 SGHTA, CDR2 FQGNSA. The CDR3 loop is CASSPAGYEQFF. The CDR3 DNA reads TGTGCCAGCAGCCCAGCGGGGTATGAGCAGTTCTTC. Using reference TRBV7-2 and TRBJ2-1 for the parts outside the CDR3, the full variable domain is GAGVSQSPSNKVTEKGKDVELRCDPISGHTALYWYRQSLGQGLEFLIYFQGNSAPDKSGLPSDRFSAERTGGSVSTLTIQRTQQEDSAVYLCASSPAGYEQFFGPGTRLTVL.

This clonotype was counted a few times. This chain joins TRBV4-1 and TRBJ2-5; 9 nucleotides agree with TRBD1. The CDR3 has 16 residues. Germline CDR1 and CDR2: MGHRA and YSYEKL. With V trimmed by 1 base and J by 4 bases, 7 bases remained unmatched. The CDR3 protein is CASSQAPRQGGETQYF. The CDR3 region has the DNA TGCGCCAGCAGCCAAGCACCGCGACAGGGGGGAGAGACCCAGTACTTC.

The chain couples TRBV4-3 to TRBJ2-2; D is possibly TRBD1 (6 bases). CDR1 is LGHNA, CDR2 YSLEER, per germline. The length of the CDR3 is 12 residues. V lost 0 bases to trimming and J lost 11 bases, with 7 bases between them. The CDR3 region is CASSQEGAELFF. CDR3 nucleotides: TGCGCCAGCAGCCAAGAGGGGGCTGAGCTGTTTTTT.

The V gene is TRBV27, the J gene TRBJ2-3; D remains ambiguous. V was cut by 7 bases and J by 7 bases, with 18 bases left in between. Germline V CDR1 and CDR2: MNHEY, SMNVEV (reference sequence). The CDR3 covers 14 residues. CDR3 sequence reads: CASTPSLGSHTQYF. CDR3 DNA sequence: TGTGCCAGCACCCCCAGTCTGGGGTCCCATACGCAGTATTTT.

The V gene is TRBV11-2, the J gene TRBJ2-7, with TRBD2 identical over 12 bases. The length of the CDR3 is 15 residues. Looked up from germline, CDR1 is SGHAT and CDR2 is FQNNGV. V lost 6 bases to trimming and J lost 2 bases; unmatched junction nucleotides: 5. CDR3 in amino acids: CASRRTSGVPYEQYF. CDR3 DNA: TGTGCCAGCAGAAGGACTAGCGGGGTACCCTACGAGCAGTACTTC.

This clonotype occurred many times. The V and J genes are TRBV6-2 or TRBV6-3 and TRBJ2-7, with D perhaps TRBD2 (6 bases). The germline V gene has CDR1 MNHEY and CDR2 SVGEGT. This CDR3 is 16 amino acids long. Trimming removed 0 bases from V and 1 base from J, with 13 bases in between. For the CDR3, the DNA is TGTGCCAGCAGTTACTCTATACTAGCTTCGTCCTACGAGCAGTACGTC. Its translation: CASSYSILASSYEQYV.

This clonotype was recorded a few times. The gene calls are TRBV5-4 and TRBJ2-3; 7 positions agree with TRBD2. Trimming at V came to 0 bases and at J to 5 bases, leaving 9 bases not matched to a gene. Germline assignment: CDR1 SGHNT and CDR2 YYREEE (reference sequence). This CDR3 is 16 amino acids long. This chain's CDR3 is CASSLAVTGEGDTQYF. The CDR3 DNA sequence: TGTGCCAGCAGCTTGGCCGTTACGGGGGAGGGAGATACGCAGTATTTT.